This T cell receptor beta chain derives from a study of T cells after yellow fever vaccination. Study-level background: Those fractions that held only low numbers of cells were prepared using the SMART-Seq v4 Ultra Low Input RNA kit.

Trimming took 7 bases from V and 0 from J, leaving 12 bases between them. This CDR3 has 14 amino acids. Each CDR3 protein gets one entry after TCRdb re-called the 5' RACE reads with MiXCR. The sample consists of some 670,000 distinct CDR3 sequences, 10% to 15% of them appearing once. The gene calls are TRBV12-3 or TRBV12-4 and TRBJ1-1; possibly TRBD1 for D (5 bases). The receptor was derived from a man between 25 and 39 years old who received the YFV17D yellow fever vaccine. This specimen consisted of PBMCs, obtained on the day of the yellow fever booster vaccination. The CDR3 coding sequence is TGTGCCAGCAACCCGGGACTCATGAACACTGAAGCTTTCTTT. Encoded protein: CASNPGLMNTEAFF.